These T cell receptor beta chains were read from a single sample in a study of blood T cell repertoires in COVID-19. Some clones are missing from TCRdb's copy, which holds only in-frame ones; the method was immunoSEQ multiplex PCR. The sample lists about 110,000 clones, 80% occurring once. Sequences were obtained from peripheral blood. These TCRs come from a man between 70 and 80 years old with acute or convalescent COVID-19. Both conserved end residues are part of each CDR3. The order of the fields is J gene, clone size, V gene, CDR3 protein. The size of a clone is reported for some rows only, either as once, few or many, or as a class for expanded clones.

j_call: TRBJ2-7; clone_size: -; v_call: TRBV5-1; cdr3_aa: CASSLGTSGGALDEQYF
j_call: TRBJ1-2; clone_size: -; v_call: TRBV12-3/TRBV12-4; cdr3_aa: CASSLGQNYGYTF
j_call: TRBJ1-1; clone_size: once; v_call: TRBV9; cdr3_aa: CASSVDLQGERGEAFF
j_call: TRBJ1-3; clone_size: few; v_call: TRBV15; cdr3_aa: CATSVRGGSGNTIYF
j_call: TRBJ2-1; clone_size: -; v_call: TRBV29-1; cdr3_aa: CSVRRGLYNEQFF
j_call: TRBJ1-2; clone_size: -; v_call: TRBV2; cdr3_aa: CASSAPGQGSNYGYTF
j_call: TRBJ2-5; clone_size: -; v_call: TRBV20-1; cdr3_aa: CSASLAGDLGTQYF
j_call: TRBJ1-2; clone_size: once; v_call: TRBV3-1/TRBV3-2; cdr3_aa: CASSQTSGYGYTF
j_call: TRBJ2-7; clone_size: -; v_call: TRBV18; cdr3_aa: CASSASTGFGEQYF
j_call: TRBJ2-7; clone_size: once; v_call: TRBV4-3; cdr3_aa: CASSQGIAQAGALYEQYF
j_call: TRBJ1-1; clone_size: once; v_call: TRBV11-2; cdr3_aa: CASSLVGGAGQAFF
j_call: TRBJ1-1; clone_size: -; v_call: TRBV6-1; cdr3_aa: CASSGPGTGGTNTEAFF
j_call: TRBJ1-2; clone_size: -; v_call: TRBV18; cdr3_aa: CASSAPGGYTF
j_call: TRBJ1-2; clone_size: few; v_call: TRBV12-3/TRBV12-4; cdr3_aa: CASSLGGLNGYTF
j_call: TRBJ2-2; clone_size: -; v_call: TRBV4-3; cdr3_aa: CASGQGTGELFF
j_call: TRBJ2-3; clone_size: once; v_call: TRBV5-1; cdr3_aa: CASSYSADTQYF
j_call: TRBJ1-2; clone_size: -; v_call: TRBV19; cdr3_aa: CASSIGGQGANYDGYTF
j_call: TRBJ1-1; clone_size: once; v_call: TRBV19; cdr3_aa: CASSTGDRALPNFF
j_call: TRBJ2-1; clone_size: -; v_call: TRBV7-3; cdr3_aa: CASSPGAGLASEQFF
j_call: TRBJ2-1; clone_size: once; v_call: TRBV9; cdr3_aa: CASSVDAGGQFF
j_call: TRBJ2-1; clone_size: -; v_call: TRBV19; cdr3_aa: CASSPAGVNEQFF
j_call: TRBJ1-2; clone_size: -; v_call: TRBV29-1; cdr3_aa: CSVDTAVLYGYTF
j_call: TRBJ1-5; clone_size: once; v_call: TRBV10-2; cdr3_aa: CASSRTSDGNQPQHF
j_call: TRBJ1-2; clone_size: -; v_call: TRBV9; cdr3_aa: CASSAGQGFNYGYTF
j_call: TRBJ1-1; clone_size: -; v_call: TRBV6-1; cdr3_aa: CASSEARGQRGAFF
j_call: TRBJ2-1; clone_size: -; v_call: TRBV5-1; cdr3_aa: CASSLGDRVDEQFF
j_call: TRBJ2-3; clone_size: -; v_call: TRBV5-1; cdr3_aa: CASSFSGADTQYF
j_call: TRBJ2-1; clone_size: -; v_call: TRBV7-2; cdr3_aa: CASRISVAGGPGEQFF
j_call: TRBJ2-2; clone_size: -; v_call: TRBV18; cdr3_aa: CASSPIPQGLDTGELFF
j_call: TRBJ1-2; clone_size: -; v_call: TRBV6-2/TRBV6-3; cdr3_aa: CASSFAHRDGYTF
j_call: TRBJ2-3; clone_size: few; v_call: TRBV19; cdr3_aa: CASSVGQSVRGDTQYF
j_call: TRBJ1-4; clone_size: -; v_call: TRBV11-2; cdr3_aa: CASSFGGWEKLFF
j_call: TRBJ2-2; clone_size: -; v_call: TRBV11-2; cdr3_aa: CASRTSTGDTGELFF
j_call: TRBJ1-4; clone_size: -; v_call: TRBV25-1; cdr3_aa: CASSERQGRNEKLFF
j_call: TRBJ1-2; clone_size: -; v_call: TRBV27; cdr3_aa: CASSLSGTGGDRNYGYTF
j_call: TRBJ1-1; clone_size: few; v_call: TRBV11-2; cdr3_aa: CASSLRWGESSTEAFF
j_call: TRBJ1-1; clone_size: -; v_call: TRBV5-1; cdr3_aa: CASRIGVQTEAFF
j_call: TRBJ2-1; clone_size: -; v_call: TRBV7-6; cdr3_aa: CASSLDEEQFF
j_call: TRBJ1-6; clone_size: -; v_call: TRBV19; cdr3_aa: CASSYWDLGLGNSPLHF
j_call: TRBJ2-3; clone_size: -; v_call: TRBV4-1; cdr3_aa: CASSQDELAADTQYF
j_call: TRBJ1-1; clone_size: few; v_call: TRBV4-2; cdr3_aa: CASSQDPDTEAFF
j_call: TRBJ2-1; clone_size: -; v_call: TRBV27; cdr3_aa: CASSPDRGGYNEQFF
j_call: TRBJ2-3; clone_size: -; v_call: TRBV5-4; cdr3_aa: CASSLGIPGLAATDTQYF
j_call: TRBJ1-2; clone_size: -; v_call: TRBV6-4; cdr3_aa: CAKFPRGLNYGYTF
j_call: TRBJ2-2; clone_size: -; v_call: TRBV18; cdr3_aa: CASSLGQGTLTGELFF
j_call: TRBJ1-1; clone_size: once; v_call: TRBV7-3; cdr3_aa: CASSPGQGTGVNTEAFF
j_call: TRBJ2-5; clone_size: -; v_call: TRBV7-2; cdr3_aa: CASSSGRSGTQYF
j_call: TRBJ1-1; clone_size: -; v_call: TRBV6-1; cdr3_aa: CASSEGGSEAFF
j_call: TRBJ1-4; clone_size: -; v_call: TRBV6-6; cdr3_aa: CATRPGTADEKLFF
j_call: TRBJ2-3; clone_size: few; v_call: TRBV5-6; cdr3_aa: CASRSLAGGGTDTQYF
j_call: TRBJ2-1; clone_size: -; v_call: TRBV7-3; cdr3_aa: CASSQGTSGVLEQFF
j_call: TRBJ1-2; clone_size: once; v_call: TRBV18; cdr3_aa: CASSPEVRGYTF
j_call: TRBJ1-3; clone_size: -; v_call: TRBV3-1/TRBV3-2; cdr3_aa: CASSPERTGNTIYF
j_call: TRBJ2-7; clone_size: -; v_call: TRBV18; cdr3_aa: CASSPLADYEQYF
j_call: TRBJ1-3; clone_size: -; v_call: TRBV9; cdr3_aa: CASRAGTSGNTIYF
j_call: TRBJ2-1; clone_size: -; v_call: TRBV24-1; cdr3_aa: CATSDLGTGGIGEQFF